A single sample is the source of the 9 T cell receptor beta chains below, sequenced in a study of T cell responses to AZD1222 COVID-19 vaccine. Here immunoSEQ multiplex PCR was the method, and the copy in TCRdb shows in-frame clones only, minus some. Here the sample spans fewer than 90,000 clones, around nine tenths being singletons. The specimen comprised peripheral blood, sampled 28 days after the second AZD1222 dose. Receptors originate from an adult who received the AZD1222 COVID-19 vaccine.

The chain recombines TRBV18 with TRBJ1-2; 7 nucleotides align to TRBD1. The CDR3 totals 13 residues. Germline V gene sequence: CDR1 KGHSH, CDR2 LQKENI. The junction had 2 bases not matched to a gene; V was cut back by 2 bases and J by 5 bases. The CDR3 reads CASSPDRDYGYTF. Written as DNA, the CDR3 is TGTGCCAGCTCACCAGACAGGGATTATGGCTACACCTTC.

V usage is TRBV6-5 and J usage is TRBJ1-2; the D is unclear. Germline values: CDR1 MNHEY, CDR2 SVGAGI. Trimming shortened V by 8 bases and J by 6 bases, and 10 bases separated the two germline ends. The CDR3 loop spans 11 amino acids. This CDR3 is CASWGVDGYTF. In DNA, the CDR3 is TGTGCCAGCTGGGGTGTCGATGGCTACACCTTC.

This sequence joins TRBV28 and TRBJ1-1, with D maybe TRBD1 (5 bases). CDR1 and CDR2 from the germline V gene are MDHEN and SYDVKM. CDR3 length: 14 amino acids. The V and J ends lost 7 bases and 5 bases respectively, with 17 bases between them. Here the CDR3 DNA reads TGTGCCAGCACACTGACAGTGGTCGGAACTGAAGCTTTCTTT. Its protein is CASTLTVVGTEAFF.

V and J are TRBV19 and TRBJ1-1, with 7 bases fitting TRBD1. The junction had 10 bases not matched to a gene; V was cut back by 9 bases and J by 0 bases. The CDR3 contains 15 residues. CDR1 and CDR2 from the germline V gene are LNHDA and SQIVND (reference sequence). CDR3 region: CASHMRQGVNTEAFF. CDR3 DNA: TGTGCCAGCCATATGAGGCAGGGGGTGAACACTGAAGCTTTCTTT.

This chain joins TRBV6-6 and TRBJ1-2; D not certain. The V end was cut by 2 bases, the J end by 8 bases, with 15 bases between. Germline assignment: CDR1 MNHNY and CDR2 SVGAGI (reference sequence). This CDR3 has 14 residues. CDR3 in amino acids: CASSYMMQNQGYTF. Here the CDR3 DNA reads TGTGCCAGCAGTTACATGATGCAGAACCAGGGCTACACCTTC.

This clone was seen only once. The V gene is TRBV7-8, the J gene TRBJ1-5, with D perhaps matching TRBD1 (6 bases). V was clipped by 1 base and J by 2 bases, with 9 bases between them. CDR1 and CDR2 (germline): SGHVS, FQNEAQ. The CDR3 has 15 residues. Here the CDR3 reads CASSLVGGGNQPQHF. The CDR3, as DNA: TGTGCCAGCAGCTTAGTAGGGGGGGGCAATCAGCCCCAGCATTTT. Full variable domain (outside the CDR3, taken from reference TRBV7-8 and TRBJ1-5): GAGVSQSPRYKVAKRGQDVALRCDPISGHVSLFWYQQALGQGPEFLTYFQNEAQLDKSGLPSDRFFAERPEGSVSTLKIQRTQQEDSAVYLCASSLVGGGNQPQHFGDGTRLSIL.

The chain has TRBV11-2 and TRBJ2-1; 9 bases line up with TRBD1. Germline V gives CDR1 SGHAT, CDR2 FQNNGV. This CDR3 region has 15 residues. V lost 6 bases to trimming and J lost 6 bases; unmatched junction nucleotides: 9. CDR3 loop: CASSSRDRAGNEQFF. The CDR3 bases are TGTGCCAGCAGTTCCCGGGACAGGGCTGGCAATGAGCAGTTCTTC.

The chain joins TRBV7-3 to TRBJ1-1; unclear D gene. Trimming took off 5 bases at V and 2 bases at J, with 15 bases between the two ends. The CDR3 length is 15 residues. Per germline, CDR1 SGHTA and CDR2 FQGTGA. CDR3 loop: CASSAARSLNTEAFF. CDR3 sequence (DNA): TGTGCCAGCAGCGCCGCAAGATCGCTTAACACTGAAGCTTTCTTT.

The rearrangement uses TRBV2 and TRBJ1-5, with D possibly TRBD1 on 5 matching bases. V was cut by 1 base and J by 2 bases, with 9 bases left in between. Per the germline V gene, CDR1 is SNHLY and CDR2 is FYNNEI. The CDR3 has 15 residues. The CDR3 DNA reads TGTGCCAGCAGTGAAGGGAAAGGGGGCAATCAGCCCCAGCATTTT. Its translation: CASSEGKGGNQPQHF.